The clone carrying this TCR beta chain was detected a few times. These data are taken from a study of identical twins. Germline V gives CDR1 SGHTA, CDR2 FQGTGA. The V gene lost 1 base and the J gene lost 7 bases, with 5 bases spanning the gap. The CDR3 has 13 amino acids. MiXCR was run by TCRdb on the 5' RACE reads, yielding one entry per CDR3 protein. The sample has some 630,000 distinct CDR3 sequences, about 7.6% seen once. The same sample was also studied in work on yellow fever vaccine responses in identical twins. In that study: Twins' vaccine T cell responses were reported to seem partly convergent and partly personalized.

The V and J genes are TRBV7-3 and TRBJ1-6; D is unresolved. Sequencing was carried out using PBMCs. The source of this sequence is a woman between 18 and 30 years old in good health. The CDR3: CASSLNLNSPLHF. The CDR3 DNA sequence: TGTGCCAGCAGCTTAAACCTCAATTCACCCCTCCACTTT.